This T cell receptor (beta chain) was identified in a study of Ad26.COV2.S vaccination and SARS-CoV-2 variants. Study-level findings and limits: Placebo and vaccine recipients had non-spike TCR breadth that was similar.

The CDR3 runs to 13 residues. CDR1 and CDR2 (germline): SGHDT, YYEEEE. Trimming took 2 bases from V and 4 from J; bases not matched to a gene: 1. Concerning this clone: Antigen specificity is unknown.

Generated by immunoSEQ multiplex PCR, the TCRdb table keeps only in-frame clones and is missing some. The sample includes fewer than 150,000 clones, roughly 90% of them seen just once. The chain employs TRBV5-6 and TRBJ1-2; 8 bases match TRBD1. This TCR was sampled from a human donor who had recovered from COVID-19. This specimen consisted of peripheral blood, obtained after recovery from COVID-19. CDR3 in amino acids: CASSFGTGYGYTF. DNA of the CDR3: TGTGCCAGCAGCTTCGGGACAGGCTATGGCTACACCTTC.